What follows are 24 T cell receptor beta chains derived from one specimen sequenced in a study of cytomegalovirus exposure and HLA in healthy donors. The PCR contained 60 Vbeta and 13 Jbeta primers. The data were produced by immunoSEQ multiplex PCR, yet TCRdb's version contains in-frame clones alone and is incomplete. The sample holds around 78,000 clones, around three quarters seen once. The sequencing sample was made of PBMCs. The receptors shown here come from a male donor in good health and CMV-seronegative.

This clone was recorded once. The J gene is TRBJ1-1, the V gene TRBV30; D unclear. The CDR3 spans 13 residues. The ends were cut back, 4 bases at V and 2 bases at J, with 11 bases in the middle. Germline V gives CDR1 GTSNPN, CDR2 SVGIG (reference sequence). In DNA, the CDR3 is TGTGCCTGGACCCCGAGCCACAACACTGAAGCTTTCTTT. It yields the protein CAWTPSHNTEAFF.

This clone was seen only a few times. This chain uses TRBV4-3 with TRBJ1-1; no clear D gene. The CDR3 sequence is 14 residues long. Germline V gene sequence: CDR1 LGHNA, CDR2 YSLEER. V lost 0 bases to trimming and J lost 10 bases, with 15 bases between them. CDR3 amino acids: CASSQDHDGERAFF. The CDR3 nucleotides are TGCGCCAGCAGCCAAGATCACGACGGGGAGAGAGCTTTCTTT.

A few counts support this clone. This chain uses TRBV5-1 with TRBJ2-1; TRBD1 agrees at 9 bases. Trimming cost V 7 bases and J 5 bases; bases outside gene matches: 4. This CDR3 has 13 amino acids. The V gene's germline CDR1 is SGHRS and CDR2 YFSETQ. The CDR3 is CASGRQGDNEQFF. CDR3 sequence (DNA): TGCGCCAGCGGACGACAGGGGGACAATGAGCAGTTCTTC. Together with reference TRBV5-1 and TRBJ2-1, the CDR3 gives the full variable domain: KAGVTQTPRYLIKTRGQQVTLSCSPISGHRSVSWYQQTPGQGLQFLFEYFSETQRNKGNFPGRFSGRQFSNSRSEMNVSTLELGDSALYLCASGRQGDNEQFFGPGTRLTVL.

This chain connects TRBV2 to TRBJ2-7, with D hard to call. CDR1 SNHLY and CDR2 FYNNEI come from the germline V gene. CDR3 length: 12 amino acids. Trimming left V 2 bases short and J 4 bases short, with 6 bases between. The CDR3 region has the DNA TGTGCCAGCAGTGAACAGGTTTACGAGCAGTACTTC. Translating gives CASSEQVYEQYF.

The chain has TRBV19 and TRBJ1-1; D remains ambiguous. Germline-derived CDR1 and CDR2 are LNHDA and SQIVND (reference sequence). This CDR3 comprises 17 residues. Trimming stripped 0 bases from V and 7 bases from J, with 21 bases between. CDR3 DNA sequence: TGTGCCAGTAGTATAGAGGGGAGAAGGGAGGATCGTAGTGAAGCTTTCTTT. Its protein is CASSIEGRREDRSEAFF.

The chain uses TRBV2 and TRBJ1-3; 11 positions match TRBD1. This CDR3 region has 15 residues. V shed 5 bases and J 2 bases; nucleotides not matched to a gene: 2. CDR1 and CDR2 (germline): SNHLY, FYNNEI. The chain's CDR3 is CASSLDRGPGNTIYF. The CDR3 nucleotides are TGTGCCAGCAGTCTGGACAGGGGGCCTGGAAACACCATATATTTT.

Only a few counts were recorded for this clone. Here the CDR3 DNA reads TGTGCCAGCAGCAAAGAAGTGAAAGGACAGAGGTACTACGAGCAGTACTTC. It specifies CASSKEVKGQRYYEQYF. The chain is built from TRBV21-1 and TRBJ2-7; the DNA was not used to check the table's D call, TRBD1. TRBV21-1 represents a pseudogene. The CDR3 is 17 amino acids.

The chain joins TRBV4-2 to TRBJ2-1; 9 nucleotides line up with TRBD2. Per the germline V gene, CDR1 is LGHNA and CDR2 is YNFKEQ. After removal of 1 base from V and 2 bases from J, the junction contained 6 bases not matched to a gene. This CDR3 region has 17 residues. Here the CDR3 reads CASSQVLSGSPYNEQFF. For the CDR3, the DNA is TGTGCCAGCAGCCAAGTGCTTAGCGGGAGCCCCTACAATGAGCAGTTCTTC.

This chain uses TRBV7-8 with TRBJ1-2; D might be TRBD1 (6 bases). From germline, CDR1 is SGHVS and CDR2 FQNEAQ. The CDR3 is 15 residues long. V dropped 5 bases and J dropped 4 bases, with 17 bases sitting between them. CDR3 nucleotides: TGTGCCAGCAGCAAAGACAGCAGGGGACCCTATGGCTACACCTTC. Protein sequence: CASSKDSRGPYGYTF.

This chain's CDR3 is CASSWTGGNTEAFF. CDR3 nucleotide sequence: TGTGCCAGCAGTTGGACAGGGGGGAACACTGAAGCTTTCTTT. The V gene is TRBV28, the J gene TRBJ1-1; TRBD1 matches at 10 bases. The CDR3 contains 14 residues. Germline trimming cut 4 bases from V and 1 base from J; bases unmatched to any gene: 0. Germline CDR1 and CDR2: MDHEN and SYDVKM.

In the case of this clone: An end of the junction differs from the germline gene, which may be a read error. This sample also contains other DNA sequences that code for the same CDR3. V is TRBV10-2 and J is TRBJ1-6; possibly TRBD1 for D (6 bases). The length of the CDR3 is 13 residues. Germline assignment: CDR1 WSHSY and CDR2 SAAADI. CDR3 residues: CASRDSYNSPLHF. CDR3 in DNA: TGCGCCAGCAGGGACAGCTATAATTCGCCCCTCCACTTT.

The chain has TRBV5-6 and TRBJ2-7; 8 nucleotides agree with TRBD2. The CDR3 spans 15 residues. J gave up 6 bases and V 6 bases, and 14 bases lay outside the gene matches. From germline, CDR1 is SGHDT and CDR2 YYEEEE. The CDR3 sequence: CASTSGLAGFGEQYF. CDR3 nucleotide sequence: TGTGCCAGCACCTCAGGGCTAGCGGGCTTTGGCGAGCAGTACTTC.

The chain couples TRBV5-1 to TRBJ2-5; a possible D gene is TRBD1 (5 bases). V lost 3 bases to trimming and J lost 1 base, with 22 bases between them. From germline, CDR1 is SGHRS and CDR2 YFSETQ. The CDR3 contains 18 residues. The CDR3 protein is CASSSIRTTRPTQETQYF. CDR3 bases: TGCGCCAGCAGCTCAATTAGGACAACACGTCCGACCCAAGAGACCCAGTACTTC.

The rearrangement uses TRBV15 and TRBJ1-5; D remains ambiguous. From germline, CDR1 is LNHNV and CDR2 YYDKDF (reference sequence). This CDR3 has 16 residues. The V and J ends lost 5 bases and 2 bases respectively, with 16 bases between them. The CDR3 DNA reads as TGTGCCACCAGCCCGAGTACGGGGTTTGGCAATCAGCCCCAGCATTTT. This gives the protein CATSPSTGFGNQPQHF.

The chain employs TRBV2 and TRBJ2-7; no firm D call. The CDR3 has 13 amino acids. Trimming removed 8 bases from V and 2 bases from J, with 13 bases in between. Germline V gives CDR1 SNHLY, CDR2 FYNNEI. The CDR3: CASAALPAYEQYF. The CDR3 region has the DNA TGTGCCAGCGCGGCCCTACCAGCCTACGAGCAGTACTTC.

The DNA of the CDR3 is TGTGCCAGCAGCGCCCCCCGGGGCTCCTACGAGCAGTACTTC. It is translated as CASSAPRGSYEQYF. This chain uses TRBV28 with TRBJ2-7; D is possibly TRBD2 (5 bases). The germline gives CDR1 MDHEN, CDR2 SYDVKM. Trimming stripped 6 bases from V and 0 bases from J, with 12 bases between. The CDR3 loop spans 14 amino acids.

CDR3 sequence (DNA): TGCGCCAGCAGCCAAGATCGGTCCTACGAGCAGTACTTC. Amino acids: CASSQDRSYEQYF. The genes are TRBV4-1 and TRBJ2-7; D gene uncertain. CDR3 size: 13 residues. The V end lost 0 bases, the J end lost 1 base, and 4 bases lay between the germline ends. Germline V gives CDR1 MGHRA, CDR2 YSYEKL.

V and J are TRBV15 and TRBJ2-2; 10 bases match TRBD1. Losses at the gene ends were 5 bases for V and 6 bases for J; bases not matched to a gene: 6. The CDR3 is made up of 15 amino acids. Germline CDR1 is LNHNV and CDR2 is YYDKDF (reference sequence). The CDR3 DNA sequence: TGTGCCACCAGCCCGACAGGGGGCCGCTCCGGGGAGCTGTTTTTT. It encodes CATSPTGGRSGELFF. The entire variable domain, with the rest obtained from reference TRBV15 and TRBJ2-2, is as follows: DAMVIQNPRYQVTQFGKPVTLSCSQTLNHNVMYWYQQKSSQAPKLLFHYYDKDFNNEADTPDNFQSRRPNTSFCFLDIRSPGLGDTAMYLCATSPTGGRSGELFFGEGSRLTVL.

J is TRBJ2-3 and V is TRBV7-2; D is uncertain. From germline, CDR1 is SGHTA and CDR2 FQGNSA. The CDR3 loop spans 13 amino acids. V was pared by 4 bases and J by 0 bases, with 5 bases between. The CDR3 DNA is TGTGCCAGCAGCTCCGTTAGCACAGATACGCAGTATTTT. As protein: CASSSVSTDTQYF. Combining the CDR3 with reference TRBV7-2 and TRBJ2-3 gives the whole variable domain GAGVSQSPSNKVTEKGKDVELRCDPISGHTALYWYRQSLGQGLEFLIYFQGNSAPDKSGLPSDRFSAERTGGSVSTLTIQRTQQEDSAVYLCASSSVSTDTQYFGPGTRLTVL.

This clone appeared a few times. The chain uses TRBV6-1 and TRBJ2-3; the D gene is possibly TRBD1 (6 bases). CDR1 is MNHNS, CDR2 SASEGT, per germline. This CDR3 has 15 residues. V shed 10 bases and J shed 1 base, with 18 bases lying between them. The CDR3, as DNA: TGTGCCATAAGCCTACAGGGAACCGGCACAGATACGCAGTATTTT. This gives the protein CAISLQGTGTDTQYF.

As concerns this clone: The same CDR3 is also encoded by other DNA sequences in this sample. The chain uses TRBV7-2 and TRBJ1-1; tentatively, D is TRBD1 (6 bases). The CDR3 is 15 amino acids. Per germline, CDR1 SGHTA and CDR2 FQGNSA. Between the trimmed V and J ends, which lost 6 bases and 2 bases, there was a span of 16 bases. CDR3 sequence (DNA): TGTGCCAGCAGTTCTCAGACAGGCTTAAACACTGAAGCTTTCTTT. Translated, it gives CASSSQTGLNTEAFF. Full variable domain (missing parts from reference TRBV7-2 and TRBJ1-1): GAGVSQSPSNKVTEKGKDVELRCDPISGHTALYWYRQSLGQGLEFLIYFQGNSAPDKSGLPSDRFSAERTGGSVSTLTIQRTQQEDSAVYLCASSSQTGLNTEAFFGQGTRLTVV.

This CDR3 reads CASSPRGDYEQYF. The CDR3 coding sequence is TGTGCCAGCTCACCACGGGGGGACTACGAGCAGTACTTC. This chain links TRBV18 with TRBJ2-7, with D perhaps matching TRBD2 (6 bases). This CDR3 region has 13 residues. Trimming took 1 base from V and 3 from J, leaving 7 bases between them. From germline, CDR1 is KGHSH and CDR2 LQKENI.

Here the CDR3 DNA reads TGTGCCAGCCAGAAGGTTAGCGGGACCCACTACGAGCAGTACTTC. Translated: CASQKVSGTHYEQYF. V gene TRBV6-1 combines with J gene TRBJ2-5; 8 nucleotides agree with TRBD2. The J call may be incorrect, as the DNA end agrees better with TRBJ2-7. This CDR3 is 15 amino acids long. Germline assignment: CDR1 MNHNS and CDR2 SASEGT.

The chain uses TRBV4-1 and TRBJ1-2; 11 bases line up with TRBD1. The CDR3 is 22 amino acids. After removal of 2 bases from V and 8 bases from J, the junction contained 28 bases not matched to a gene. Germline V gene data show CDR1 as MGHRA and CDR2 as YSYEKL. The chain's CDR3 is CASSQPLHVLTAVRDRGDGYTF. CDR3 in DNA: TGCGCCAGCAGCCAACCCTTGCATGTTCTGACTGCGGTCCGGGACAGGGGGGACGGCTACACCTTC.